The clone carrying this TCR beta chain showed up just once. Its specificity is unknown. As for treatment: some 19 received Ad26.COV2.S at low or high dose, single or two shots; five or six received placebo; per-sample allocation not given. The study sampled participants on day 63 after the first vaccine or placebo injection. The data were produced by immunoSEQ multiplex PCR, yet TCRdb's version contains in-frame clones alone and is incomplete. The sample lists 450,000 to 550,000 clones; 80% to 90% were seen once. The germline V gene encodes CDR1 LNHDA and CDR2 SQIVND (reference sequence). This CDR3 has 15 residues. V trimming: 4 bases; J trimming: 1 base; junction bases outside the gene matches: 5. The source of the sample is a study of Ad26.COV2.S vaccination and SARS-CoV-2 variants. Overall study: Ad26.COV2.S shots went into the muscle once or twice, 56 days apart. General observations from the study: Placebo recipients had lower spike-specific TCR breadth than vaccine recipients.

This TCR was sampled from a person aged 18-65 years who received the Ad26.COV2.S COVID-19 vaccine or a placebo. The V and J genes are TRBV19 and TRBJ2-7, with 9 positions matching TRBD1. The sequences come from peripheral blood, collected in a trial of Ad26.COV2.S vaccine versus placebo. CDR3 DNA: TGTGCCAGTAGTAAAGGGACAGGGAGATCCTACGAGCAGTACTTC. This gives the protein CASSKGTGRSYEQYF.